These T cell receptor beta chains were read from a single sample in a study of blood T cell repertoires in COVID-19. Clones were read by immunoSEQ multiplex PCR, and TCRdb kept only the in-frame ones, dropping some. In the table there are over 150,000 clones, 80% to 90% of which are singletons. The specimen sequenced was PBMCs or T cells enriched from blood (not recorded which). The receptors shown here come from a man aged 50-60 years who had recovered from COVID-19. Both conserved end residues are part of each CDR3. Fields, in order: V gene, CDR3 protein.

v_call: TRBV3-1/TRBV3-2; cdr3_aa: CASSRFNDRGAGYTF
v_call: TRBV3-1/TRBV3-2; cdr3_aa: CASSKTRDRVYEQYF
v_call: TRBV29-1; cdr3_aa: CSAGRGETDTQYF
v_call: TRBV2; cdr3_aa: CASSESQTGPYGYTF
v_call: TRBV2; cdr3_aa: CASSEKVAGGRETQYF
v_call: TRBV18; cdr3_aa: CASSPGTGGNQPQHF
v_call: TRBV5-1; cdr3_aa: CASSSPGLGLETQYF
v_call: TRBV2; cdr3_aa: CASKLSGATGELFF
v_call: TRBV12-3/TRBV12-4; cdr3_aa: CASKRQGPQPQHF
v_call: TRBV18; cdr3_aa: CASSPVAGSSYEQYF
v_call: TRBV5-8; cdr3_aa: CASSAELVTQYF
v_call: TRBV9; cdr3_aa: CASSVGGTGENTGELFF
v_call: TRBV7-9; cdr3_aa: CASSLEALSDTEAFF
v_call: TRBV19; cdr3_aa: CATHSDRVGSQPQHF
v_call: TRBV7-9; cdr3_aa: CASSFTVQETQYF
v_call: TRBV5-1; cdr3_aa: CASSLVGLAGGPDEQFF
v_call: TRBV5-1; cdr3_aa: CASSLVGTGGDYTF
v_call: TRBV19; cdr3_aa: CASRGQGASGNTIYF
v_call: TRBV4-1; cdr3_aa: CASNRGAGVSYNEQFF
v_call: TRBV7-2; cdr3_aa: CASSLMGQGIGGNTIYF
v_call: TRBV27; cdr3_aa: CASGTGVENYNEQFF
v_call: TRBV28; cdr3_aa: CASSFGTSGTDTQYF
v_call: TRBV28; cdr3_aa: CASSSPLAGGSSDTQYF
v_call: TRBV19; cdr3_aa: CASRRQMGDTQYF
v_call: TRBV7-3; cdr3_aa: CASSLISGGYTF
v_call: TRBV5-4; cdr3_aa: CASNSGGGAKEQYF
v_call: TRBV12-3/TRBV12-4; cdr3_aa: CASRETGNTEAFF
v_call: TRBV5-5; cdr3_aa: CASSPNRGPSEKLFF
v_call: TRBV6-2/TRBV6-3; cdr3_aa: CASSAFSGTDYGYTF
v_call: TRBV19; cdr3_aa: CASSVEWTGGLYEQYF
v_call: TRBV3-1/TRBV3-2; cdr3_aa: CASSQDEAGLTGELFF
v_call: TRBV5-1; cdr3_aa: CASRPTGFTDTQYF
v_call: TRBV19; cdr3_aa: CASSSGTWKVNYGYTF
v_call: TRBV5-4; cdr3_aa: CASSPPGANYGYTF
v_call: TRBV7-2; cdr3_aa: CASSLEVRRHTEAFF
v_call: TRBV7-3; cdr3_aa: CASWRIDREKLFF
v_call: TRBV7-2; cdr3_aa: CASSLRGTGGNQPQHF
v_call: TRBV6-2/TRBV6-3; cdr3_aa: CASSYSRRGLYF
v_call: TRBV5-6; cdr3_aa: CASSVNRGKDTEAFF
v_call: TRBV7-8; cdr3_aa: CASSYGQTNSPLHF
v_call: TRBV2; cdr3_aa: CASSVTGSNQPQHF
v_call: TRBV19; cdr3_aa: CASSPDGQISPLHF
v_call: TRBV6-5; cdr3_aa: CASAQQRDSPLHF
v_call: TRBV14; cdr3_aa: CASSTVEGQETQYF
v_call: TRBV18; cdr3_aa: CASSQGQGASYEQYF
v_call: TRBV6-5; cdr3_aa: CASRVGARNTEAFF
v_call: TRBV9; cdr3_aa: CASSVGVRAAEYGYTF
v_call: TRBV4-2; cdr3_aa: CASSQGKGAGNEQFF